These 7 T cell receptor beta chains were all obtained from the same sample, sequenced in a study of blood T cells in healthy people across ages. A second PCR of about 6 to 11 cycles used a sample-barcoded 5' primer and a J-beta primer mix. MiXCR, run by TCRdb on the 5' RACE reads, gives a single entry per CDR3 protein. The sample lists roughly 1.5 million distinct CDR3 sequences; approximately 39% were seen once. Input material: blood. These receptors were taken from a woman aged 18 to 35 in good health.

The rearrangement joins TRBV5-1 to TRBJ2-3; unclear D gene. Germline lookup yields CDR1 SGHRS and CDR2 YFSETQ. The CDR3 totals 17 residues. V was cut by 4 bases and J by 0 bases, with 18 bases left in between. CDR3 amino acids: CASSLGDTTFSTDTQYF. The CDR3 region has the DNA TGCGCCAGCAGCCTTGGAGACACAACCTTCAGCACAGATACGCAGTATTTT. Full variable domain (outside the CDR3, taken from reference TRBV5-1 and TRBJ2-3): KAGVTQTPRYLIKTRGQQVTLSCSPISGHRSVSWYQQTPGQGLQFLFEYFSETQRNKGNFPGRFSGRQFSNSRSEMNVSTLELGDSALYLCASSLGDTTFSTDTQYFGPGTRLTVL.

V usage is TRBV6-6 and J usage is TRBJ1-1; tentative D call: TRBD1 (6 bases). Per the germline V gene, CDR1 is MNHNY and CDR2 is SVGAGI (reference sequence). Trimming pared 0 bases from V and 10 bases from J, leaving 12 bases between. The CDR3 totals 13 residues. As DNA, the CDR3 is TGTGCCAGCAGTTACTCGAGGACAGTACGAGCTTTCTTT. Protein: CASSYSRTVRAFF.

CDR3 coding DNA: TGTGCCAGCAGACGGACAGGGTTCGTCCACGAGCAGTACTTC. Residues: CASRRTGFVHEQYF. The rearrangement joins TRBV27 to TRBJ2-7, with TRBD1 matching over 8 bases. The CDR3 is 14 residues long. Per the germline V gene, CDR1 is MNHEY and CDR2 is SMNVEV (reference sequence). V gave up 6 bases and J gave up 5 bases; unmatched junction bases: 9.

This clonotype has only a few counts. Here the CDR3 reads CASSYSTGLNYGYTF. In nucleotides, the CDR3 is TGTGCCAGCAGTTACTCGACAGGGCTTAACTATGGCTACACCTTC. The rearrangement joins TRBV6-5 to TRBJ1-2; 7 nucleotides align to TRBD1. This CDR3 region has 15 residues. Germline assignment: CDR1 MNHEY and CDR2 SVGAGI. The ends lost 0 bases at V and 1 base at J; junction bases unmatched: 2.

V and J are TRBV5-1 and TRBJ2-1; 14 nucleotides align to TRBD2. The germline V gene encodes CDR1 SGHRS and CDR2 YFSETQ. The CDR3 runs to 16 residues. After removal of 0 bases from V and 6 bases from J, the junction contained 2 bases not matched to a gene. DNA of the CDR3: TGCGCCAGCAGCTTGGGACTAGCGGGAGGGCCCAATGAGCAGTTCTTC. It yields the protein CASSLGLAGGPNEQFF. The variable domain in full, completed from reference TRBV5-1 and TRBJ2-1, reads KAGVTQTPRYLIKTRGQQVTLSCSPISGHRSVSWYQQTPGQGLQFLFEYFSETQRNKGNFPGRFSGRQFSNSRSEMNVSTLELGDSALYLCASSLGLAGGPNEQFFGPGTRLTVL.

This chain joins TRBV20-1 and TRBJ2-1; 10 nucleotides line up with TRBD1. The length of the CDR3 is 15 residues. V lost 7 bases and J lost 6; bases outside the gene matches: 12. Germline loops: CDR1 DFQATT, CDR2 SNEGSKA (reference sequence). The CDR3 region has the DNA TGCAGTGTCAACCCTTCCGGGACAGGGGTCAATGAGCAGTTCTTC. Protein product: CSVNPSGTGVNEQFF.

A single count supports this clonotype. The rearrangement joins TRBV7-7 to TRBJ2-1; TRBD2 agrees at 9 bases. This CDR3 region has 15 residues. Germline CDR1 reads SSHAT; CDR2 reads FNYEAQ (reference sequence). The CDR3 DNA reads as TGTGCTGGCAGCCCCTGGGCGGGGGGGCAAAATGAGCAGTTCTTC. Translating gives CAGSPWAGGQNEQFF.